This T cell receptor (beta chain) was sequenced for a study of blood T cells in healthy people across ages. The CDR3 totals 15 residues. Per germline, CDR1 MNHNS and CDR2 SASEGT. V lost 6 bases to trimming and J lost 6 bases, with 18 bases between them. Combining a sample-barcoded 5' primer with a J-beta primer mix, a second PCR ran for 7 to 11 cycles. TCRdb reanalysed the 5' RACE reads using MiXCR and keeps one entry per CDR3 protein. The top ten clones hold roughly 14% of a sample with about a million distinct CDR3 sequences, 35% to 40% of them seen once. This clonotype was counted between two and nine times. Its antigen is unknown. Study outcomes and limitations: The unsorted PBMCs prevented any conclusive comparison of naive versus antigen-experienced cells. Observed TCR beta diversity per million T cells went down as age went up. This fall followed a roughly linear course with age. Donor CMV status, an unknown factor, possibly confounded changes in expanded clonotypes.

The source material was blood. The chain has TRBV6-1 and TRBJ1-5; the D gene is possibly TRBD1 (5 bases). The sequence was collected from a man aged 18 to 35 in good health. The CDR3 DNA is TGTGCCAGCAGCCACGGACACATCCGAGGTCAGCCCCAGCATTTT. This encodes CASSHGHIRGQPQHF.